A single sample is the source of the 3 T cell receptor beta chains below, sequenced in a study of post-analysis software for immune sequencing data. The study's findings and limits: About five TRBV segments appeared more often in patients than in controls, and TRBV5-6, TRBV5-1 and TRBV20-1 were among these.

No antigen has been assigned to these receptors. Every TCR beta cDNA library bore unique molecular identifiers. MiXCR, applied by TCRdb to the PCR reads, yields one record per CDR3 protein. The sample shows around 710,000 distinct CDR3 sequences, just over 45% of them seen only once. Sequencing was carried out using blood. Source of these receptors: a girl aged 10 to 17 with multiple sclerosis.

This rearrangement joins TRBV7-9 to TRBJ1-2, with a tentative D call TRBD1 (6 bases). The germline V gene encodes CDR1 SEHNR and CDR2 FQNEAQ (reference sequence). The CDR3 is 15 amino acids. V shed 1 base and J shed 6 bases, with 15 bases lying between them. CDR3 DNA sequence: TGTGCCAGCAGCTTAGACCGGGGGGCGCGGGATGGCTACACCTTC. Amino acids: CASSLDRGARDGYTF.

The chain recombines TRBV12-3 or TRBV12-4 with TRBJ2-1, with D maybe TRBD1 (5 bases). The ends were cut back, 7 bases at V and 6 bases at J, with 13 bases in the middle. This CDR3 spans 13 amino acids. CDR3 nucleotides: TGTGCCAGCAACCTAGTAGGGGCCAATGAGCAGTTCTTC. Its protein is CASNLVGANEQFF.

The chain couples TRBV4-2 to TRBJ2-1; D might be TRBD2 (7 bases). Trimming stripped 0 bases from V and 14 bases from J, with 14 bases between. Germline CDR1 and CDR2: LGHNA and YNFKEQ. The CDR3 length is 13 residues. This CDR3 is CASSQDRGGVEFF. DNA of the CDR3: TGTGCCAGCAGCCAAGATAGGGGGGGTGTGGAGTTCTTC.